This paragraph reports one T cell receptor beta chain. The data were taken from a study of cytomegalovirus exposure and HLA in healthy donors. Primers included in the PCR were 60 Vbeta and 13 Jbeta primers. This table comes from immunoSEQ multiplex PCR, and its TCRdb copy is limited to in-frame clones, with some not included. The sample carries some 180,000 clones, 84% recorded once. Looked up from germline, CDR1 is GTSNPN and CDR2 is SVGIG (reference sequence). The CDR3 length is 16 residues. Trimming at V came to 0 bases and at J to 7 bases, leaving 14 bases not matched to a gene. The TCR was taken from a girl aged 2 to 10 in good health and CMV-seropositive. Sequencing used PBMCs. The V call is TRBV30, the J call TRBJ1-2, with 7 positions matching TRBD1. Here the CDR3 DNA reads TGTGCCTGGAGTGTTGAGGGGGCCTCTAGTGATTCTGGCTACACCTTC. The encoded protein is CAWSVEGASSDSGYTF.